The 32 T cell receptor beta chains given below trace back to one sample, sequenced in a study of vaccination and CD4 T cells after COVID-19 (dated by TCRdb to between 2021 and 2024). Library preparation was by PCR. Data came from an Illumina iSeq 100. At the Johns Hopkins FTIC core, DNA from the cultured CD4+ T cells underwent TCR sequencing with the Oncomine TCR Beta short-read assay. TCRdb ran its own pipeline on the public reads, namely fastp trimming at Q25 and MiXCR clone calling, and kept in-frame beta chains. Every distinct CDR3 protein forms one entry, paired with its most common genes and DNA. The sample yields 15,000 to 20,000 distinct CDR3 sequences; 50% to 60% were counted once. Around a tenth of the sample lies in the top ten. Their antigen targets remain unknown. In the paper's terms, the treatment or condition label means: roughly 10-day PBMC culture with coronavirus spike peptide pools or control peptides (ViraFEST assay).

Material for sequencing was CD4+ T cells from blood, cultured in vitro. These receptors were collected from a human donor who had recovered from COVID-19.

The V call is TRBV5-8, the J call TRBJ2-7; maybe TRBD1 (6 bases). Trimming shortened V by 0 bases and J by 3 bases, and 10 bases separated the two germline ends. CDR3 length equals 14 residues. Per the germline V gene, CDR1 is SGHTS and CDR2 is YDEGEE. The CDR3 region has the DNA TGTGCCAGCAGCTTGGGGGACATCTACTACGAGCAGTACTTC. Its translation is CASSLGDIYYEQYF.

The chain recombines TRBV7-2 with TRBJ2-1; 11 positions agree with TRBD2. Trimming took 5 bases from V and 7 from J; bases not matched to a gene: 10. The germline V gene encodes CDR1 SGHTA and CDR2 FQGNSA. The CDR3 sequence is 16 residues long. The CDR3 spells CASSAQPGLAANEQFF. As DNA, the CDR3 is TGTGCCAGCAGCGCACAACCGGGACTAGCGGCGAATGAGCAGTTCTTC.

This clonotype came up a few times. The V and J genes are TRBV27 and TRBJ1-2; 10 bases line up with TRBD1. This CDR3 has 14 residues. V trimming: 3 bases; J trimming: 4 bases; junction bases outside the gene matches: 2. CDR1 and CDR2 (germline): MNHEY, SMNVEV (reference sequence). The CDR3 DNA follows: TGTGCCAGCAGTTTGACAGGGGGCGGCTATGGCTACACCTTC. Translation gives CASSLTGGGYGYTF.

The chain has TRBV7-2 and TRBJ1-2; no reliable D call. The germline V gene encodes CDR1 SGHTA and CDR2 FQGNSA. Trimming took off 1 base at V and 12 bases at J, with 12 bases between the two ends. The CDR3 contains 12 residues. CDR3 nucleotides: TGTGCCAGCAGCTTAGATATCTATGGGGACACCTTC. It specifies CASSLDIYGDTF.

The chain recombines TRBV7-3 with TRBJ2-5; weak D call: TRBD1 (6 bases). This CDR3 has 16 amino acids. In germline, CDR1 is SGHTA, CDR2 FQGTGA. V shed 2 bases and J shed 1 base, with 14 bases lying between them. The CDR3 region is CASSLGTRTPQETQYF. The DNA of the CDR3 is TGTGCCAGCAGCTTAGGGACAAGGACCCCCCAAGAGACCCAGTACTTC.

This clonotype has more than one count but fewer than ten. The chain combines TRBV6-1 with TRBJ1-2; D uncertain. V shed 8 bases and J shed 2 bases, with 12 bases lying between them. The V gene's germline CDR1 is MNHNS and CDR2 SASEGT. This CDR3 comprises 13 residues. The CDR3 protein is CASRESVNYGYTF. CDR3 in DNA: TGTGCCAGCCGCGAATCAGTAAACTATGGCTACACCTTC.

The V call is TRBV4-1, the J call TRBJ1-1, with 8 bases aligning to TRBD1. Germline V gene data show CDR1 as MGHRA and CDR2 as YSYEKL. The CDR3 runs to 15 residues. The V segment lost 2 bases and the J segment 1 base; nucleotides outside the gene matches: 3. The CDR3, as DNA: TGCGCCAGCAGCCAAACAGGGACAGGGAACACTGAAGCTTTCTTT. This translates into CASSQTGTGNTEAFF.

This chain uses TRBV3-1 with TRBJ1-5; a weak D match, TRBD1 (5 bases). Trimming left V 0 bases short and J 5 bases short, with 11 bases between. The CDR3 consists of 15 residues. Germline values: CDR1 LGHDT, CDR2 YNNKEL (reference sequence). In nucleotides, the CDR3 is TGTGCCAGCAGCCAAGATGTAGGGGTGGATCAGCCCCAGCATTTT. Its translation is CASSQDVGVDQPQHF.

This clonotype appeared a few times. This chain joins TRBV28 and TRBJ2-5; TRBD1 aligns across 9 bases. Germline V gene data show CDR1 as MDHEN and CDR2 as SYDVKM. CDR3 length: 16 residues. The junction had 10 bases not matched to a gene; V was cut back by 3 bases and J by 5 bases. CDR3 DNA sequence: TGTGCCAGCAGTTTTGGGGGACAGGGCGGGGTCGAGACCCAGTACTTC. Translation gives CASSFGGQGGVETQYF.

V is TRBV7-9 and J is TRBJ2-2; 9 nucleotides align to TRBD2. Looked up from germline, CDR1 is SEHNR and CDR2 is FQNEAQ (reference sequence). This CDR3 is 16 amino acids long. Trimming at V came to 8 bases and at J to 6 bases, leaving 13 bases not matched to a gene. In DNA form, the CDR3 reads TGTGCCAGCGAGGGAGCGGGAGGTCGAGGGGCCGGGGAGCTGTTTTTT. Its protein product is CASEGAGGRGAGELFF.

The gene calls are TRBV6-1 and TRBJ1-1; D is undetermined. Germline lookup yields CDR1 MNHNS and CDR2 SASEGT. V lost 7 bases and J lost 0, with 9 bases in between. The CDR3 loop spans 13 amino acids. CDR3 sequence: CASTPIVNTEAFF. CDR3 nucleotides: TGTGCCAGCACCCCTATAGTGAACACTGAAGCTTTCTTT.

The sample holds a few counts of this clonotype. The CDR3 protein is CASSGRGKTQYF. Written as DNA, the CDR3 is TGTGCCAGCAGCGGTAGGGGCAAGACCCAGTACTTC. The chain employs TRBV4-2 and TRBJ2-5, with a possible D match to TRBD1 (5 bases). CDR1 LGHNA and CDR2 YNFKEQ come from the germline V gene. The CDR3 has 12 amino acids. The ends were cut back, 5 bases at V and 6 bases at J, with 10 bases in the middle.

The rearrangement joins TRBV6-1 to TRBJ2-3; possible D gene TRBD2, 5 bases. V was pared by 8 bases and J by 6 bases, with 15 bases between. CDR3 length equals 13 residues. From germline, CDR1 is MNHNS and CDR2 SASEGT. As DNA, the CDR3 is TGTGCCAGCTCTTCCCGGGGAGCTGATACGCAGTATTTT. Amino acids: CASSSRGADTQYF.

This clonotype has only a few counts. V and J are TRBV6-1 and TRBJ1-2; D is possibly TRBD1 (6 bases). V lost 5 bases to trimming and J lost 7 bases, with 20 bases between them. Germline values: CDR1 MNHNS, CDR2 SASEGT. This CDR3 is 15 amino acids long. In DNA form, the CDR3 reads TGTGCCAGCAGTCAAAAAGGGACGGGACAATCTGGCTACACCTTC. Its protein product is CASSQKGTGQSGYTF.

This chain uses TRBV4-2 with TRBJ1-1; D unclear. The CDR3 is made up of 17 amino acids. From germline, CDR1 is LGHNA and CDR2 YNFKEQ. V lost 3 bases to trimming and J lost 1 base, with 18 bases between them. CDR3 region: CASSHPLDRASNTEAFF. The CDR3 DNA is TGTGCCAGCAGCCATCCTCTGGATAGGGCCTCGAACACTGAAGCTTTCTTT.

This clonotype turned up a few times. V usage is TRBV11-2 and J usage is TRBJ1-5; no clear D gene. V lost 1 base and J 4 bases, leaving 5 bases between the germline ends. This CDR3 has 13 residues. Germline assignment: CDR1 SGHAT and CDR2 FQNNGV. The CDR3 nucleotides are TGTGCCAGCAGCTTAGCCTCTAATCAGCCCCAGCATTTT. This encodes CASSLASNQPQHF.

The chain has TRBV7-4 and TRBJ2-3, with a possible D match to TRBD2 (5 bases). Germline CDR1 is SGHVT and CDR2 is SQSDAQ. The CDR3 is made up of 15 amino acids. Trimming left V 5 bases short and J 1 base short, with 13 bases between. CDR3 region: CASSERRLCTDTQYF. The CDR3 DNA reads TGTGCCAGCAGCGAAAGGAGGCTTTGCACAGATACGCAGTATTTT.

The count of this clonotype is one. The CDR3 DNA is TGTGCCAGCAGCTTAGACCAGAACAATGAGCAGTTCTTC. Its translation: CASSLDQNNEQFF. This sequence joins TRBV11-1 and TRBJ2-1; no clear D gene. V was shortened by 1 base and J by 5 bases, with 6 bases between the two germline ends. CDR3 length: 13 residues. Germline V gene lookup returns CDR1 SGHAT and CDR2 FQDESV (reference sequence).

The rearrangement joins TRBV24-1 to TRBJ2-3, with D unresolved. The V end was cut by 5 bases, the J end by 2 bases, with 16 bases between. Looked up from germline, CDR1 is KGHDR and CDR2 is SFDVKD. This CDR3 spans 16 amino acids. As DNA, the CDR3 is TGTGCCACCAGTGGCTCTTGGCAGGTGAACACAGATACGCAGTATTTT. Protein sequence: CATSGSWQVNTDTQYF.

V is TRBV11-3 and J is TRBJ2-5; the D is unclear. Germline V gene lookup returns CDR1 SGHNT and CDR2 YENEEA. There are 11 residues in the CDR3. V was pared by 6 bases and J by 3 bases, with 5 bases between. CDR3 amino acids: CASRVEETQYF. CDR3 DNA sequence: TGTGCCAGCAGGGTGGAAGAGACCCAGTACTTC.

V and J are TRBV28 and TRBJ2-5; a possible D gene is TRBD2 (6 bases). CDR3 length: 15 residues. Germline loops: CDR1 MDHEN, CDR2 SYDVKM. V lost 1 base, J lost 3 bases, and 12 bases lay in between. This CDR3 reads CASSLSRDFEETQYF. The CDR3, as DNA: TGTGCCAGCAGTTTATCTAGGGACTTCGAAGAGACCCAGTACTTC.

The chain joins TRBV19 to TRBJ1-5; no reliable D call. The germline gives CDR1 LNHDA, CDR2 SQIVND (reference sequence). V lost 9 bases to trimming and J lost 2 bases, with 11 bases between them. The CDR3 totals 13 residues. The chain's CDR3 is CARTIGGNQPQHF. The CDR3 DNA sequence: TGTGCCAGGACCATCGGGGGCAATCAGCCCCAGCATTTT.

This clonotype appeared a few times. The chain carries TRBV6-1 and TRBJ1-2; D gene ambiguous. Trimming left V 3 bases short and J 4 bases short, with 18 bases between. The CDR3 covers 16 residues. CDR1 MNHNS and CDR2 SASEGT come from the germline V gene. CDR3 sequence reads: CASSDLASIAAYGYTF. The CDR3 DNA sequence: TGTGCCAGCAGTGATCTCGCGTCAATAGCGGCCTATGGCTACACCTTC.

The CDR3 DNA sequence: TGTGCCAGCAGTTACTCGAAGGGGACAGGGGTTCTGGAGGAGACCCAGTACTTC. It specifies CASSYSKGTGVLEETQYF. The chain links TRBV6-5 to TRBJ2-5, with 10 bases lining up with TRBD1. Germline loops: CDR1 MNHEY, CDR2 SVGAGI. The V gene end was trimmed by 0 bases and the J gene end by 5 bases; junction bases not matched to a gene: 12. CDR3 length: 18 residues.

The chain joins TRBV7-2 to TRBJ1-1; D possibly corresponds to TRBD1 (5 bases). CDR3 length equals 15 residues. V was clipped by 3 bases and J by 0 bases, with 11 bases between them. Germline CDR1 is SGHTA and CDR2 is FQGNSA. CDR3 protein: CASSLGGILNTEAFF. The DNA of the CDR3 is TGTGCCAGCAGCTTGGGGGGGATACTGAACACTGAAGCTTTCTTT.

This clonotype was picked up a small number of times. V usage is TRBV4-1 and J usage is TRBJ1-3, with a weak D call TRBD1 (5 bases). CDR3 length: 19 amino acids. V lost 1 base and J 4 bases, leaving 23 bases between the germline ends. CDR1 is MGHRA, CDR2 YSYEKL, per germline. CDR3 nucleotide sequence: TGCGCCAGCAGCCAAGGAAGGGGAGAGGCCGTTCGTATAGGAAACACCATATATTTT. It specifies CASSQGRGEAVRIGNTIYF.

V and J are TRBV6-1 and TRBJ2-2, with 8 bases identical to TRBD1. Germline trimming cut 5 bases from V and 1 base from J; bases unmatched to any gene: 6. The CDR3 is 16 amino acids. The germline V gene encodes CDR1 MNHNS and CDR2 SASEGT. The CDR3 DNA follows: TGTGCCAGCAGTCCATTGACAGGGGTGAACACCGGGGAGCTGTTTTTT. It specifies CASSPLTGVNTGELFF.

The chain recombines TRBV7-2 with TRBJ2-2; TRBD2 aligns across 7 bases. Trimming took 5 bases from V and 5 from J; bases not matched to a gene: 8. Looked up from germline, CDR1 is SGHTA and CDR2 is FQGNSA. The CDR3 is made up of 15 amino acids. CDR3 protein: CASSELLALTGELFF. The CDR3 nucleotides are TGTGCCAGCAGCGAGCTACTAGCGTTAACCGGGGAGCTGTTTTTT.

This clonotype was recorded a few times. The chain joins TRBV10-3 to TRBJ1-2; weak D call: TRBD1 (6 bases). CDR3 length equals 14 residues. V was shortened by 0 bases and J by 7 bases, with 12 bases between the two germline ends. Germline CDR1 is ENHRY and CDR2 is SYGVKD. CDR3 sequence: CAISESIRGFGYTF. Written as DNA, the CDR3 is TGTGCCATCAGTGAGTCAATCAGGGGCTTTGGCTACACCTTC.

The chain has TRBV6-5 and TRBJ1-6, with unresolved D. Germline-derived CDR1 and CDR2 are MNHEY and SVGAGI. Trimming left V 2 bases short and J 12 bases short, with 20 bases between. The CDR3 sequence is 16 residues long. CDR3 sequence: CASSYAMASEGGPLHF. CDR3 DNA: TGTGCCAGCAGTTACGCTATGGCCTCGGAGGGAGGACCCCTCCACTTT.

This chain joins TRBV27 and TRBJ2-7; 7 positions agree with TRBD2. The CDR3 is 15 residues long. Germline V gene lookup returns CDR1 MNHEY and CDR2 SMNVEV (reference sequence). The V segment lost 6 bases and the J segment 5 bases; nucleotides outside the gene matches: 13. CDR3 sequence: CASRGWASGLDEQYF. In DNA form, the CDR3 reads TGTGCCAGCAGAGGATGGGCTAGCGGATTAGACGAGCAGTACTTC.

The V gene is TRBV7-2, the J gene TRBJ1-3; TRBD1 agrees at 9 bases. The CDR3 extends over 16 amino acids. The germline V gene has CDR1 SGHTA and CDR2 FQGNSA. The V segment lost 3 bases and the J segment 2 bases; nucleotides outside the gene matches: 5. In DNA, the CDR3 is TGTGCCAGCAGCTTCAGCACAGGGGGCACTGGAAACACCATATATTTT. Translated: CASSFSTGGTGNTIYF.